A selection of T cell receptor beta chains follows, all from one sample in a study of blood T cell repertoires in COVID-19. TCRdb's copy holds only in-frame clones and misses some; the assay was immunoSEQ multiplex PCR. This table has some 390,000 clones, 75% to 90% appearing once. Sequenced: PBMCs or T cells enriched from blood (not recorded which). Receptors originate from a man aged 25-45 years who had recovered from COVID-19. Each CDR3 is given with its conserved first and last residue. D genes are given only for firm matches. Size values are once, few and many counts, or a class for expanded clones, and some rows have none.

cdr3_nt	cdr3_aa	d_call	j_call	cdr3_length	v_call	clone_size
TGTGCCAGCAGTCCGGGACAGTACTACGAGCAGTACTTC	CASSPGQYYEQYF	TRBD1	TRBJ2-7	13	TRBV27	.
TGTGCCAGCAGCTCGGGTTTATCCGGAAACACCATATATTTT	CASSSGLSGNTIYF	.	TRBJ1-3	14	TRBV3-1/TRBV3-2	once
TGTGCCAGCAGCATCGACTACAGGGGGCCGGGCTATGGCTACACCTTC	CASSIDYRGPGYGYTF	TRBD1	TRBJ1-2	16	TRBV13	once
TGCGCCAGCAGCCAAGGGACAGACGTGTTCTCACCCCTCCACTTT	CASSQGTDVFSPLHF	.	TRBJ1-6	15	TRBV4-1	.
TGTGCCAGCAGCCGCGGACTAGCGGGAAACATTCAGTACTTC	CASSRGLAGNIQYF	TRBD2	TRBJ2-4	14	TRBV5-6	.
TGTGCCAGTAGTACTTCGAGGGATGAAAAACTGTTTTTT	CASSTSRDEKLFF	.	TRBJ1-4	13	TRBV19	.
TGTGCCAGCAGCCCTGGACAGTACGAGCAGTACTTC	CASSPGQYEQYF	.	TRBJ2-7	12	TRBV12-3/TRBV12-4	.
TGTGCCAGCAGCCGGGGGGCCTACGAGCAGTACTTC	CASSRGAYEQYF	TRBD2	TRBJ2-7	12	TRBV12-3/TRBV12-4	.
TGTGCCAGCAGCCCCCTGAGAGCCTATGAGCAGTTCTTC	CASSPLRAYEQFF	.	TRBJ2-1	13	TRBV11-2	.
TGTGCCAGCAGTGGGGACAGGGGGCGAGGCTACACCTTC	CASSGDRGRGYTF	TRBD1	TRBJ1-2	13	TRBV2	.
TGTGCCAGCGGAGCTAGCCGGGACAGCTACGAGCAGTACTTC	CASGASRDSYEQYF	TRBD1	TRBJ2-7	14	TRBV2	.
TGTGCCAGCAGCCAAGTACTTTGTTTCTCGCGGCAGAACTATGGCTACACCTTC	CASSQVLCFSRQNYGYTF	.	TRBJ1-2	18	TRBV14	.
TGTGCCAGCAGTTTTAACTACGAGCAGTACTTC	CASSFNYEQYF	.	TRBJ2-7	11	TRBV12-3/TRBV12-4	.
TGTGCCATCAGTGGGGCCCTCGGACAGGAGAACACCGGGGAGCTGTTTTTT	CAISGALGQENTGELFF	TRBD1	TRBJ2-2	17	TRBV10-3	.
TGCGCCAGCAGCGGGACTAGCGGGAGTGATGAGCAGTTCTTC	CASSGTSGSDEQFF	TRBD2	TRBJ2-1	14	TRBV10-1	.
TGTGCCAGCAGCAAAGCGCGAGGGGGCGTATATGGCTACACCTTC	CASSKARGGVYGYTF	.	TRBJ1-2	15	TRBV21-1	.
TGCGCCAGCAGCCAAGGGCTAGGATTTACCTACGAGCAGTACTTC	CASSQGLGFTYEQYF	.	TRBJ2-7	15	TRBV4-1	.
TGCGCCAGCAGCTTGATGCTAGCGGGAGGCCTGAACCAAGAGACCCAGTACTTC	CASSLMLAGGLNQETQYF	TRBD2	TRBJ2-5	18	TRBV5-1	.
TGTGCCAGCAGCCCGACTAGATTGGGCAATGAAAAACTGTTTTTT	CASSPTRLGNEKLFF	.	TRBJ1-4	15	TRBV7-9	.
TGTGCCAGTAGTCCACGGGACAGACCCACGGGCTACACCTTC	CASSPRDRPTGYTF	TRBD1	TRBJ1-2	14	TRBV19	.
TGTGCCACCAGCACCTCAGCGATCACCGGGGAGCTGTTTTTT	CATSTSAITGELFF	.	TRBJ2-2	14	TRBV15	.
TGTGCCAGTGGGGCAGCCCATCAGCCCCAGCATTTT	CASGAAHQPQHF	.	TRBJ1-5	12	TRBV28	.
TGTGCCAGCAGCTTTAGAGACAGCTACACAGATACGCAGTATTTT	CASSFRDSYTDTQYF	.	TRBJ2-3	15	TRBV5-5	.
TGTGCCAGCAGTTCTCCTAGCGACTGGTTAGGGCTGTTTTTT	CASSSPSDWLGLFF	.	TRBJ2-2	14	TRBV28	once
TGTGCCAGCTCACCCCAAGATACAGGGGGTTATGGCTACACCTTC	CASSPQDTGGYGYTF	TRBD1	TRBJ1-2	15	TRBV18	.
TGCGCCAGCAGTGAGTCGCGGCTAGCGGATTACGAGCAGTACTTC	CASSESRLADYEQYF	TRBD2	TRBJ2-7	15	TRBV10-2	.
TGCGCCAGCAGCAGAGGGACAGGACCACCCTACAATGAGCAGTTCTTC	CASSRGTGPPYNEQFF	TRBD1	TRBJ2-1	16	TRBV5-1	once
TGCAGTGCCCAACAGAACTATGGCTACACCTTC	CSAQQNYGYTF	.	TRBJ1-2	11	TRBV20-1	.
TGCGCCAGCAGCTTGGACAGCGGTACGGCCAAAAACATTCAGTACTTC	CASSLDSGTAKNIQYF	.	TRBJ2-4	16	TRBV5-1	.
TGCGCCAGCAGCCCGACAGGCAGCTCCTACAATGAGCAGTTCTTC	CASSPTGSSYNEQFF	.	TRBJ2-1	15	TRBV5-1	.
TGTGCCAGCAGTGGAGGGTTGGGTCAGCCCCAGCATTTT	CASSGGLGQPQHF	.	TRBJ1-5	13	TRBV28	.
TGTGCCAGCAGTTTATTCACCGAGAAGGGCTACACCTTC	CASSLFTEKGYTF	.	TRBJ1-2	13	TRBV28	.
TGTGCCAGCAGCTTTGTTGGGGGGAATGAGCAGTTCTTC	CASSFVGGNEQFF	.	TRBJ2-1	13	TRBV7-2	.
TGCGCCAGCAGCCAACACAGGAATGAGCAGTTCTTC	CASSQHRNEQFF	.	TRBJ2-1	12	TRBV4-1	.
TGTGCCAGCAGTTTATTGGGGGGAGGCTACACCTTC	CASSLLGGGYTF	.	TRBJ1-2	12	TRBV28	few
TGTGCCAGCAGTAAAGGGCTCGCGGGACTACGTCTGTTTTTT	CASSKGLAGLRLFF	.	TRBJ1-4	14	TRBV28	.
TGTGCCACCCAAAGGGGGATTAATGAAAAACTGTTTTTT	CATQRGINEKLFF	.	TRBJ1-4	13	TRBV6-5	.
TGTGCCAGCAGCCCGACAGGCTTCCTGAACACTGAAGCTTTCTTT	CASSPTGFLNTEAFF	.	TRBJ1-1	15	TRBV28	once
TGTGCCAGCAGGCACAGGGGTGAAGTGGAGAAAGAGACCCAGTACTTC	CASRHRGEVEKETQYF	TRBD1	TRBJ2-5	16	TRBV7-9	.
TGTGCCAGCAGCTCGAACAGTCAGTCTGGAAACACCATATATTTT	CASSSNSQSGNTIYF	.	TRBJ1-3	15	TRBV5-6	.
TGCGCCAGCAGGGGCGACATGTCAGATGGAGATACGCAGTATTTT	CASRGDMSDGDTQYF	.	TRBJ2-3	15	TRBV10-1	.
TGCGCCAGCAGCTTAGGTGGGGTCGCGACAGGGGAAGCTTTCTTT	CASSLGGVATGEAFF	TRBD1	TRBJ1-1	15	TRBV5-1	.
TGCGCCAGCAGCCAACCTGGGTCAGGGCAAGAGACCCAGTACTTC	CASSQPGSGQETQYF	.	TRBJ2-5	15	TRBV4-1	once
TGTGCCAGCAGCACAATCAGACAGGGGAAGGGGGGTTACGAGCAGTACTTC	CASSTIRQGKGGYEQYF	TRBD1	TRBJ2-7	17	TRBV7-8	.
TGTGCCAGCAGCCAAGATCTATTTAAGAGGGAAGCTTTCTTT	CASSQDLFKREAFF	.	TRBJ1-1	14	TRBV4-2	.
TGTGCCAGCAGCCAAGACAGGGGGTCGAATCAGCCCCAGCATTTT	CASSQDRGSNQPQHF	TRBD1	TRBJ1-5	15	TRBV3-1/TRBV3-2	.
TGTGCCAGCTCACCAGGGAGGACTGAAGCTTTCTTT	CASSPGRTEAFF	.	TRBJ1-1	12	TRBV18	.